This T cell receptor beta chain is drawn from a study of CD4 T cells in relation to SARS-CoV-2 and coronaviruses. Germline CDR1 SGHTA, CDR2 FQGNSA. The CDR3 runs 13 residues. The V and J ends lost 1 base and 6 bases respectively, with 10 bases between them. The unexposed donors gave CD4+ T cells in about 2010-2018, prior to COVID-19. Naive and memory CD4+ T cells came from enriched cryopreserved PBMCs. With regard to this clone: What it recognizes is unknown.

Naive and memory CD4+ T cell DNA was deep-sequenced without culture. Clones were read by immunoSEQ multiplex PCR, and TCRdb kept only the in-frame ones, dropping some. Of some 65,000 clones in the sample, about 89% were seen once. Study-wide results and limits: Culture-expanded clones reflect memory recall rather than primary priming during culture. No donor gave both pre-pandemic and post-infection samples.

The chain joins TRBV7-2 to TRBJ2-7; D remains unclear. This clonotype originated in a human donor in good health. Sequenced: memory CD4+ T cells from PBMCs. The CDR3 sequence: CASSLGPGSEQYF. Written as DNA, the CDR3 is TGTGCCAGCAGCTTAGGTCCTGGGTCCGAGCAGTACTTC.